This TCR beta chain was profiled in a study of blood T cell repertoires in COVID-19. Looking at the study overall: The origin of the acute and convalescent COVID-19 samples was the United States, Italy and Spain.

Per the study methods: It was from reference gene primer amplification that nucleated cell counts were estimated. TCRdb's table, derived via immunoSEQ multiplex PCR, lists solely in-frame clones and lacks some. Clone size and the V and J calls come from that table; the DNA yielded D and trimming. The sample has tens of thousands of clones, approximately 86% seen once. This CDR3 region has 15 residues. Germline CDR1 is WSHSY and CDR2 is SAAADI. V was shortened by 7 bases and J by 2 bases, with 16 bases between the two germline ends. Patients at the Seattle site were enrolled during active infection and followed longitudinally.

This sequence originates from a man aged 40-50 years with COVID-19, enrolled during active disease. This chain uses TRBV10-2 with TRBJ2-3; maybe TRBD2 (6 bases). The material sequenced was peripheral blood. The CDR3 DNA is TGCGCCAGCACCCTCACCGGGGGTGACACAGATACGCAGTATTTT. As protein: CASTLTGGDTDTQYF.